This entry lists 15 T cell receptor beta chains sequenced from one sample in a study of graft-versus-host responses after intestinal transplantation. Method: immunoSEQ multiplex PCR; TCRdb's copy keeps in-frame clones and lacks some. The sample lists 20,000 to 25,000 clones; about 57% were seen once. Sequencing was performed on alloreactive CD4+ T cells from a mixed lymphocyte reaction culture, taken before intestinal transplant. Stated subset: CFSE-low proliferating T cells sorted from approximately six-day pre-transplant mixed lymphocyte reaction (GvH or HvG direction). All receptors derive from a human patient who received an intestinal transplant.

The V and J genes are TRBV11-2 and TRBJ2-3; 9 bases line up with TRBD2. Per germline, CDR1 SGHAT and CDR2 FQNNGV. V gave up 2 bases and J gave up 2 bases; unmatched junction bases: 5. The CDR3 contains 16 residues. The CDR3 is CASSLLTSGHTDTQYF. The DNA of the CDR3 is TGTGCCAGCAGCTTATTGACTAGCGGACACACAGATACGCAGTATTTT.

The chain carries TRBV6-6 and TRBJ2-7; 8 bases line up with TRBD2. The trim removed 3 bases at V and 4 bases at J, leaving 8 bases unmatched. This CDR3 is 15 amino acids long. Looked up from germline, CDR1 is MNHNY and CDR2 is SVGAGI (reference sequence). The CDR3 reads CASSYGTGGDYEQYF. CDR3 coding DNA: TGTGCCAGCAGTTATGGAACGGGAGGGGATTACGAGCAGTACTTC.

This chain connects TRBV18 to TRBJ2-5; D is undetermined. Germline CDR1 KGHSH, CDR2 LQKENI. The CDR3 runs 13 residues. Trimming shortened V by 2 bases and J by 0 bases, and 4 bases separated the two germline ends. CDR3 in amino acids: CASSPVNQETQYF. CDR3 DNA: TGTGCCAGCTCACCAGTAAACCAAGAGACCCAGTACTTC.

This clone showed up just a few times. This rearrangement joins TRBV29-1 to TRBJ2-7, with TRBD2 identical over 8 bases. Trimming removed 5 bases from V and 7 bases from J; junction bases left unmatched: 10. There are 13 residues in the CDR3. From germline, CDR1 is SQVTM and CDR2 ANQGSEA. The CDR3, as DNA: TGCAGCGTTCAGGGCCCATTAGCGGGGGAGCAGTACTTC. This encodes CSVQGPLAGEQYF.

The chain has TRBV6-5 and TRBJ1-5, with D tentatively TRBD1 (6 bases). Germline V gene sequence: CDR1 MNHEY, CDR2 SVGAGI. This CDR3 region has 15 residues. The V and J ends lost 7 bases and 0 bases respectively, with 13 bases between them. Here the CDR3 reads CASKPGHHSNQPQHF. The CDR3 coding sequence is TGTGCCAGCAAACCGGGACATCATAGCAATCAGCCCCAGCATTTT.

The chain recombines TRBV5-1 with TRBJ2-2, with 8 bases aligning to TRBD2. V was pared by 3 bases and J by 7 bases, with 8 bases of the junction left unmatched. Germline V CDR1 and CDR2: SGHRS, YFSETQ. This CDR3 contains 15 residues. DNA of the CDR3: TGCGCCAGCAGCTCTGAGCGGGGGAGGAACGGGGAGCTGTTTTTT. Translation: CASSSERGRNGELFF.

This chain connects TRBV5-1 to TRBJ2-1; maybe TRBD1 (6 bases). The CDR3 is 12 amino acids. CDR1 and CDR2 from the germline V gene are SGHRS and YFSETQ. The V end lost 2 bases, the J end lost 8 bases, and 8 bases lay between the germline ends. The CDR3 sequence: CASSLQGYEQFF. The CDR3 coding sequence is TGCGCCAGCAGCTTACAGGGCTATGAGCAGTTCTTC.

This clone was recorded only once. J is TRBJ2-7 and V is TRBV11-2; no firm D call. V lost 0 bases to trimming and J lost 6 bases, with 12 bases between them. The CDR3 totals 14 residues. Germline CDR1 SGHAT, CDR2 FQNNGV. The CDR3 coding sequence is TGTGCCAGCAGCTTAGATCATTTCCGCGGCGAGCAGTACTTC. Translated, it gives CASSLDHFRGEQYF.

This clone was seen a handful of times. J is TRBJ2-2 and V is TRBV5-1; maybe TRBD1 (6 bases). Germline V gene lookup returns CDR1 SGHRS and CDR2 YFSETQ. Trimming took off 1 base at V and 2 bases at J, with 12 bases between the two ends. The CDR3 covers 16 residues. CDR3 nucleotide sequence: TGCGCCAGCAGCTTGTCCGCAGGGGTAAACACCGGGGAGCTGTTTTTT. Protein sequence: CASSLSAGVNTGELFF.

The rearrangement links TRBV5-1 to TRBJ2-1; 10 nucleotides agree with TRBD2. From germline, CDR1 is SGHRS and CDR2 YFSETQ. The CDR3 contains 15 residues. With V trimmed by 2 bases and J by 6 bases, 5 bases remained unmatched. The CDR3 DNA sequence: TGCGCCAGCAGCTTACTAGCGGGACCCTGCAATGAGCAGTTCTTC. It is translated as CASSLLAGPCNEQFF.

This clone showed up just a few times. CDR3 sequence reads: CASSLGSGIIYEQYF. As DNA, the CDR3 is TGCGCCAGCAGCTTGGGATCCGGGATCATTTACGAGCAGTACTTC. V usage is TRBV5-1 and J usage is TRBJ2-7; D might be TRBD2 (5 bases). The CDR3 covers 15 residues. Per germline, CDR1 SGHRS and CDR2 YFSETQ. Trimming shortened V by 0 bases and J by 4 bases, and 14 bases separated the two germline ends.

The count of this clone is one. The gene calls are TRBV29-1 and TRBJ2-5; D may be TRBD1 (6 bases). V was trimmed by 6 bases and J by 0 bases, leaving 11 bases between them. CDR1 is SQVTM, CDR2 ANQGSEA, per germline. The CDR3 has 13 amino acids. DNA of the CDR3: TGCAGCGTCCCTACAGGGTACCAAGAGACCCAGTACTTC. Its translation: CSVPTGYQETQYF.

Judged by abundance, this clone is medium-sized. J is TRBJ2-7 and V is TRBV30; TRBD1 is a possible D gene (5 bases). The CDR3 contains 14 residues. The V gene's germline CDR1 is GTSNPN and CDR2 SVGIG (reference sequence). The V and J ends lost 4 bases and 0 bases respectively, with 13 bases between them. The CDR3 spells CAWTKQVYSYEQYF. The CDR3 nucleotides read TGTGCCTGGACTAAACAGGTTTACTCCTACGAGCAGTACTTC.

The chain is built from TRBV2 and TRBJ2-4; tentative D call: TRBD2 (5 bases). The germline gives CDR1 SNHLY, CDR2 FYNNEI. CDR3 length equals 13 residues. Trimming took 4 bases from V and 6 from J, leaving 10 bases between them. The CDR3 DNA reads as TGTGCCAGCAGTGGAGGGTTTAGAAACATTCAGTACTTC. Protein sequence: CASSGGFRNIQYF.

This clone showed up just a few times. CDR3 bases: TGCGCCAGCAGCTTGGGACAAAATTCACCCCTCCACTTT. Its protein is CASSLGQNSPLHF. V gene TRBV5-1 combines with J gene TRBJ1-6, with D hard to call. Per germline, CDR1 SGHRS and CDR2 YFSETQ. The CDR3 is 13 residues long. The germline V and J ends were trimmed by 0 bases and 7 bases, with 5 bases remaining between them.